Sequencing of this TCR beta chain was carried out in a study of blood T cell repertoires in COVID-19. Between the trimmed V and J ends, which lost 5 bases and 9 bases, there was a span of 13 bases. Germline V gene data show CDR1 as SEHNR and CDR2 as FQNEAQ (reference sequence). The CDR3 totals 12 residues. Everyone who took part was roughly 18 to 89 years old, and they came from 24 US areas. Under the authors' procedure: Amplified reference gene primers provided the basis for estimating nucleated cell counts. Assay: immunoSEQ multiplex PCR; the TCRdb copy retains only in-frame clones and omits some. V and J calls and clone size are those listed in that table; D and trimming were worked out from the DNA. The data contain under 200,000 clones, 70% to 85% of them singletons.

The J gene is TRBJ1-2, the V gene TRBV7-9; D possibly corresponds to TRBD1 (6 bases). The clonotype was recovered from a woman aged 55-75 years with acute COVID-19. The sequencing sample was made of PBMCs or T cells enriched from blood (not recorded which). CDR3 DNA sequence: TGTGCCAGCAGCGAGGGGGGGTTTCGCTACACCTTC. Encoded protein: CASSEGGFRYTF.